This is a list of T cell receptor beta chains from one sample in a study of early T cells in non-severe SARS-CoV-2 infection. TCRdb ran MiXCR on the 5' RACE reads and lists one entry per CDR3 protein. The sample yields more than 35,000 distinct CDR3 sequences, about 5.3% seen once. The sequencing input was whole blood. The receptors were sampled from an adult who was a healthcare worker with PCR-confirmed SARS-CoV-2 infection or an uninfected control (not recorded which). CDR3s include the opening cysteine and the closing phenylalanine or tryptophan. The order of the fields is J gene, clone size, V gene, CDR3 length, D gene, CDR3 protein, CDR3 DNA. A D gene is named only where the DNA matches it firmly. Size is stated for part of the rows, as once, few or many counts, or as a class when the clone is expanded.

TRBJ2-4	-	TRBV12-3/TRBV12-4	14	TRBD2	CASSLSGRENIQYF	TGTGCCAGCAGCCTTAGCGGGAGGGAAAACATTCAGTACTTC
TRBJ1-3	few	TRBV12-3/TRBV12-4	16	-	CASSPPDRSSGNTIYF	TGTGCCAGCAGTCCCCCGGACCGAAGCTCTGGAAACACCATATATTTT
TRBJ2-2	few	TRBV21-1	19	-	CASSKQVSPDILNTGELFF	TGTGCCAGCAGCAAACAGGTCTCCCCGGACATACTGAACACCGGGGAGCTGTTTTTT
TRBJ2-2	many	TRBV15	14	-	CATSRVQNTGELFF	TGTGCCACCAGCAGAGTACAGAACACCGGGGAGCTGTTTTTT
TRBJ2-3	-	TRBV29-1	11	-	CSVVYTDTQYF	TGCAGCGTAGTTTACACAGATACGCAGTATTTT
TRBJ2-1	-	TRBV6-2/TRBV6-3	12	-	CASWGGPDEQFF	TGTGCCAGCTGGGGGGGGCCCGATGAGCAGTTCTTC
TRBJ2-5	many	TRBV7-6	15	-	CASSLVGGTEETQYF	TGTGCCAGCAGCTTAGTAGGGGGGACAGAAGAGACCCAGTACTTC
TRBJ1-1	-	TRBV4-2	13	-	CASSHGQTTEAFF	TGTGCCAGCAGCCACGGACAGACCACTGAAGCTTTCTTT
TRBJ2-7	-	TRBV6-2/TRBV6-3	16	TRBD2	CASTDPGLAGVKEQYF	TGTGCCAGCACGGACCCGGGACTAGCGGGAGTAAAGGAGCAGTACTTC
TRBJ2-2	many	TRBV5-1	16	-	CASSLDSGQGHGELFF	TGCGCCAGCAGCTTGGACTCGGGTCAGGGGCACGGGGAGCTGTTTTTT
TRBJ2-2	many	TRBV6-2/TRBV6-3	16	TRBD2	CASSLRSGRNGGELFF	TGTGCCAGCAGTCTTCGGAGCGGGAGAAATGGCGGGGAGCTGTTTTTT
TRBJ2-3	-	TRBV6-2/TRBV6-3	14	-	CASSGDYSSDTQYF	TGTGCCAGCAGTGGGGATTACTCGTCAGATACGCAGTATTTT
TRBJ2-3	many	TRBV11-1	12	-	CASSLDLDTQYF	TGTGCCAGCAGCTTAGACCTAGATACGCAGTATTTT
TRBJ2-7	few	TRBV5-4	15	TRBD2	CASSPSGGLNYEQYF	TGTGCCAGCAGCCCTAGCGGGGGTCTTAACTACGAGCAGTACTTC
TRBJ1-2	few	TRBV3-1	14	-	CASSQDSAGRGYTF	TGTGCCAGCAGCCAAGATTCGGCAGGCCGTGGCTACACCTTC
TRBJ2-5	-	TRBV7-2	11	-	CASSNQETQYF	TGTGCCAGCAGTAACCAAGAGACCCAGTACTTC
TRBJ2-7	many	TRBV12-3/TRBV12-4	17	TRBD1	CASSQHVRTGRTDEQYF	TGTGCCAGCAGTCAACACGTCCGGACAGGAAGGACTGACGAGCAGTACTTC
TRBJ1-4	few	TRBV2	15	TRBD1	CASSKTGTDNEKLFF	TGTGCCAGCAGTAAAACCGGGACAGACAATGAAAAACTGTTTTTT
TRBJ1-5	many	TRBV7-9	13	-	CASSLAGDQPQHF	TGTGCCAGCAGCCTGGCGGGGGATCAGCCCCAGCATTTT
TRBJ2-1	many	TRBV4-1	16	-	CASSQDAGSSYNEQFF	TGCGCCAGCAGCCAAGACGCGGGGAGCTCCTACAATGAGCAGTTCTTC
TRBJ2-1	-	TRBV7-3	16	TRBD2	CASSLVASGLDNEQFF	TGTGCCAGCAGCTTAGTGGCTAGCGGGCTAGACAATGAGCAGTTCTTC
TRBJ1-2	many	TRBV7-9	15	-	CASTRGGWTNYGYTF	TGTGCCAGCACCCGAGGGGGGTGGACTAACTATGGCTACACCTTC
TRBJ2-1	few	TRBV11-2	14	-	CASAKIGGFNEQFF	TGTGCCAGCGCAAAAATCGGGGGCTTCAATGAGCAGTTCTTC
TRBJ2-7	many	TRBV3-1	15	TRBD2	CASSQFGGRAYEQYF	TGTGCCAGCAGCCAATTTGGGGGGAGGGCCTACGAGCAGTACTTC
TRBJ2-1	many	TRBV7-2	15	-	CASNLRLDPYNEQFF	TGTGCCAGCAACTTACGACTCGACCCCTACAATGAGCAGTTCTTC
TRBJ2-2	-	TRBV2	16	TRBD1	CASSRQGAGNTGELFF	TGTGCCAGCAGTAGACAGGGGGCAGGGAACACCGGGGAGCTGTTTTTT
TRBJ2-2	many	TRBV9	13	-	CASSVVVPGELFF	TGTGCCAGCAGCGTAGTGGTCCCCGGGGAGCTGTTTTTT
TRBJ2-1	many	TRBV4-1	15	-	CASSWGSGNYNEQFF	TGCGCCAGCAGCTGGGGCAGCGGAAATTACAATGAGCAGTTCTTC